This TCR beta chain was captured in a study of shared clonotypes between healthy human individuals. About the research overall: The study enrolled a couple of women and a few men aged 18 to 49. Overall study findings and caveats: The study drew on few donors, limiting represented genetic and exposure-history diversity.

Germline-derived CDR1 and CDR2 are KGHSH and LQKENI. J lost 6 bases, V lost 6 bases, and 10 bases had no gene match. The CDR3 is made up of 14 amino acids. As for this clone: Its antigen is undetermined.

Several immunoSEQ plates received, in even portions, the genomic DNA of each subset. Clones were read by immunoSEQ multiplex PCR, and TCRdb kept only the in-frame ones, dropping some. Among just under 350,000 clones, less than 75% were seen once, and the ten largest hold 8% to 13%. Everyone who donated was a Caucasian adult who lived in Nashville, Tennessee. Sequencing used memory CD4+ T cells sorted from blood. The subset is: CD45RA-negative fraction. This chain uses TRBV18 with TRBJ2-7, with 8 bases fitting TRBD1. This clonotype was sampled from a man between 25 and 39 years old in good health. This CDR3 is CASSPGQVESEQYF. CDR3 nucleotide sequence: TGTGCCAGCTCTCCGGGACAGGTGGAGAGCGAGCAGTACTTC.